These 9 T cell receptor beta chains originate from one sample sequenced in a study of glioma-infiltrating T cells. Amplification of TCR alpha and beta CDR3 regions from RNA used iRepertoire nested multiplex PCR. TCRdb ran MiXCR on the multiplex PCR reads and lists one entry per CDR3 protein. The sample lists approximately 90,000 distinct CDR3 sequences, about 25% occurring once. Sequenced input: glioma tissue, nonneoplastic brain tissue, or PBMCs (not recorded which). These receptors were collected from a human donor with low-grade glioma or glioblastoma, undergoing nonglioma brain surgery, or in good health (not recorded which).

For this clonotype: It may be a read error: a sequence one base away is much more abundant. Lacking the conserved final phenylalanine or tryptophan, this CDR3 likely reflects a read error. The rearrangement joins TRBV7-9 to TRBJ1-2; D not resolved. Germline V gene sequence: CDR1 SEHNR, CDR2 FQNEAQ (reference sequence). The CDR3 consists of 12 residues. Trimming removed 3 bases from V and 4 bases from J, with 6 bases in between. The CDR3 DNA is TGTGCCAGCAGCTTCACATTCTATGGCTACACCTTA. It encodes CASSFTFYGYTL.

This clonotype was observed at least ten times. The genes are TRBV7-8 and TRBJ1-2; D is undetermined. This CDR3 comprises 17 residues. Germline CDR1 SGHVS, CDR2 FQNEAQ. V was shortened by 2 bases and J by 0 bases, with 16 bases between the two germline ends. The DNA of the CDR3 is TGTGCCAGCAGCTTAAGGCTATCGGGGAATACTAACTATGGCTACACCTTC. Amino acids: CASSLRLSGNTNYGYTF.

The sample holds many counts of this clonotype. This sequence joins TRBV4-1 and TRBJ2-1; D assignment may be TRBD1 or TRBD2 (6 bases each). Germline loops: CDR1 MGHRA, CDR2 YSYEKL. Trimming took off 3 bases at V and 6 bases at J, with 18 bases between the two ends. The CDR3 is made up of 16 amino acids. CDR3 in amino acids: CASSQATGGRVNEQFF. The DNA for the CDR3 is TGCGCCAGCAGCCAGGCGACCGGGGGCCGGGTCAATGAGCAGTTCTTC.

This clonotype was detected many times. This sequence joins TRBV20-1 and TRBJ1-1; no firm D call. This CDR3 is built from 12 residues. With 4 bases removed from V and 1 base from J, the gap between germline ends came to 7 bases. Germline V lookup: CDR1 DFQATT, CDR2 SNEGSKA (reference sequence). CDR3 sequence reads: CSAKQSNTEAFF. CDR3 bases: TGCAGTGCTAAGCAGTCGAACACTGAAGCTTTCTTT.

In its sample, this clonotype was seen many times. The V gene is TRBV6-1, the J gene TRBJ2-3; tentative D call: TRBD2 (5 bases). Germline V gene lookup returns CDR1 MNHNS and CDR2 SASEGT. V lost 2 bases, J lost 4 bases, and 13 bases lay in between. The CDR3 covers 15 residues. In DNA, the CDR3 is TGTGCCAGCAGTGAACGTCACGGAGGTGCAGATACGCAGTATTTT. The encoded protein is CASSERHGGADTQYF.

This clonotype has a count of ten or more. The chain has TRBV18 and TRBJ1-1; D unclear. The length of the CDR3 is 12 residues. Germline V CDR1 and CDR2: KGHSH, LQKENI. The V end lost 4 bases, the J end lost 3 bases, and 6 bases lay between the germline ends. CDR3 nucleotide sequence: TGTGCCAGCTCACGGGCGGACACTGAAGCTTTCTTT. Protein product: CASSRADTEAFF.

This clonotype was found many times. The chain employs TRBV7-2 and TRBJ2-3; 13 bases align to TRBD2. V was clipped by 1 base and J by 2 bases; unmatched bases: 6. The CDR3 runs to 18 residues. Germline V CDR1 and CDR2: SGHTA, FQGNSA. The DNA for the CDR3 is TGTGCCAGCAGCTTAGGCAAACTAGCGGGGGGGCCCACAGATACGCAGTATTTT. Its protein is CASSLGKLAGGPTDTQYF.

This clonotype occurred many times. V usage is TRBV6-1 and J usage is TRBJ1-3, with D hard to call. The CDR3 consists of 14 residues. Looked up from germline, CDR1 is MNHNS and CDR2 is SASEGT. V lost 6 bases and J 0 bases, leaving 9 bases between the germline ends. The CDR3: CASSTGGSGNTIYF. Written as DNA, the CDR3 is TGTGCCAGCAGCACGGGAGGCTCTGGAAACACCATATATTTT.

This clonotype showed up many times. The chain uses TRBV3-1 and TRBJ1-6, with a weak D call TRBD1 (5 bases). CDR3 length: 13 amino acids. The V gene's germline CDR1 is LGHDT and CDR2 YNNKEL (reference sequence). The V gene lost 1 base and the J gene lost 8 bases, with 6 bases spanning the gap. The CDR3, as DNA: TGTGCCAGCAGCCAAGCGGGACATTCACCCCTCCACTTT. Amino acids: CASSQAGHSPLHF.